Following are 11 T cell receptor beta chains from one sample sequenced in a study of PD-1 blockade in classical Hodgkin lymphoma. Repertoires were generated with immunoSEQ multiplex PCR, while TCRdb's copy carries only in-frame clones and drops some. The sample includes 15,000 to 20,000 clones, around 75% seen only once; the top ten take about 2.2%. As for time point: cycle 4 day 1 (C4D1), after 6 weeks of nivolumab. There was relapse after autologous stem cell transplantation in every patient, and there was variation in brentuximab vedotin exposure. CD4+ T cells were purified from thawed PBMCs by negative selection. The input for sequencing was CD4+ T cells from blood, taken before the fourth cycle of nivolumab. Source of these receptors: a human donor with classical Hodgkin lymphoma.

The V call is TRBV5-4, the J call TRBJ1-2; D not resolved. The CDR3 is made up of 15 amino acids. The germline gives CDR1 SGHNT, CDR2 YYREEE (reference sequence). Between the trimmed V and J ends, which lost 0 bases and 0 bases, there was a span of 9 bases. In DNA form, the CDR3 reads TGTGCCAGCAGCTTGGCGGTGGGAGCTAACTATGGCTACACCTTC. Translated, it gives CASSLAVGANYGYTF. Together with reference TRBV5-4 and TRBJ1-2, the CDR3 gives the full variable domain: ETGVTQSPTHLIKTRGQQVTLRCSSQSGHNTVSWYQQALGQGPQFIFQYYREEENGRGNFPPRFSGLQFPNYSSELNVNALELDDSALYLCASSLAVGANYGYTFGSGTRLTVV.

This clone was seen a handful of times. The chain uses TRBV2 and TRBJ2-3; D perhaps matches TRBD2 (6 bases). Germline-derived CDR1 and CDR2 are SNHLY and FYNNEI. The CDR3 extends over 12 amino acids. The ends were cut back, 4 bases at V and 12 bases at J, with 14 bases in the middle. Written as DNA, the CDR3 is TGTGCCAGCAGTGTTGGGTCAGGACTACAGTATTTT. Translation gives CASSVGSGLQYF.

CDR3 amino acids: CAFGQGKNEQFF. DNA for the CDR3: TGTGCATTTGGACAGGGCAAAAATGAGCAGTTCTTC. The chain links TRBV30 to TRBJ2-1, with 8 bases lining up with TRBD1. This CDR3 is 12 amino acids long. Germline CDR1 is GTSNPN and CDR2 is SVGIG (reference sequence).

The chain uses TRBV7-8 and TRBJ2-5; D is possibly TRBD1 or TRBD2 (5 bases each). This CDR3 has 18 amino acids. Germline assignment: CDR1 SGHVS and CDR2 FQNEAQ. V was clipped by 1 base and J by 6 bases, with 24 bases between them. CDR3 in DNA: TGTGCCAGCAGCTTAGGTTTATGGCTAAGGGGCGAGGGGAAGACCCAGTACTTC. It specifies CASSLGLWLRGEGKTQYF.

The V gene is TRBV15, the J gene TRBJ2-2; 8 bases are a match to TRBD1. Trimming took 0 bases from V and 3 from J; bases not matched to a gene: 6. Germline assignment: CDR1 LNHNV and CDR2 YYDKDF (reference sequence). CDR3 length equals 17 residues. The CDR3 spells CATSRDPGQGYTGELFF. The CDR3 bases are TGTGCCACCAGCAGAGACCCCGGACAGGGCTACACCGGGGAGCTGTTTTTT.

This clone was found once. V usage is TRBV30 and J usage is TRBJ1-5; maybe TRBD1 (5 bases). There are 12 residues in the CDR3. Germline lookup yields CDR1 GTSNPN and CDR2 SVGIG (reference sequence). The ends were cut back, 5 bases at V and 3 bases at J, with 8 bases in the middle. The CDR3 reads CAWGGDNQPQHF. For the CDR3, the DNA is TGTGCCTGGGGGGGGGACAATCAGCCCCAGCATTTT.

The chain combines TRBV2 with TRBJ2-3; 7 bases align to TRBD2. The J segment lost 0 bases and the V segment lost 6 bases, leaving 9 bases of the junction unmatched. Germline CDR1 reads SNHLY; CDR2 reads FYNNEI. CDR3 length: 16 amino acids. In DNA, the CDR3 is TGTGCCAGCAGCTCTCTGACTAGCCCTAGCACAGATACGCAGTATTTT. This translates into CASSSLTSPSTDTQYF.

This chain links TRBV29-1 with TRBJ2-5; D is undetermined. From germline, CDR1 is SQVTM and CDR2 ANQGSEA. This CDR3 region has 16 residues. V lost 0 bases and J 0 bases, leaving 14 bases between the germline ends. The CDR3 here is CSVEDRPPMYQETQYF. The CDR3, as DNA: TGCAGCGTTGAAGATCGGCCTCCGATGTACCAAGAGACCCAGTACTTC.

This clone came up once. The rearrangement links TRBV11-2 to TRBJ2-3, with 8 bases lining up with TRBD1. J lost 0 bases, V lost 5 bases, and 4 bases had no gene match. CDR3 length: 15 residues. CDR1 and CDR2 from the germline V gene are SGHAT and FQNNGV. The CDR3 loop reads CASSQTGASTDTQYF. The DNA of the CDR3 is TGTGCCAGCAGCCAGACAGGGGCTAGCACAGATACGCAGTATTTT.

The chain links TRBV10-2 to TRBJ2-3; unclear D gene. In germline, CDR1 is WSHSY, CDR2 SAAADI. The CDR3 has 12 residues. V was pared by 0 bases and J by 4 bases, with 2 bases between. Here the CDR3 reads CASSESSDTQYF. The DNA of the CDR3 is TGCGCCAGCAGTGAGTCTTCAGATACGCAGTATTTT.

The chain couples TRBV27 to TRBJ2-3; 10 bases map to TRBD2. J was trimmed by 6 bases and V by 6 bases; bases with no gene match: 9. There are 15 residues in the CDR3. Germline-derived CDR1 and CDR2 are MNHEY and SMNVEV (reference sequence). The CDR3 nucleotides are TGTGCCAGCAGATACCTAGCGGGAGAGCGCGATACGCAGTATTTT. Protein sequence: CASRYLAGERDTQYF.